This TCR beta chain was identified in a study of blood T cell repertoires in COVID-19. This clone has a handful of counts. Clones were sequenced by immunoSEQ multiplex PCR, and TCRdb holds only the in-frame ones, with some missing. The sample records just over 80,000 clones, over 60% being singletons. This CDR3 is built from 12 residues. V lost 5 bases and J lost 0, with 4 bases in between. Germline V lookup: CDR1 MDHEN, CDR2 SYDVKM. V and J are TRBV28 and TRBJ1-1, with D hard to call. The sequenced sample consisted of peripheral blood. This TCR was recovered from a woman aged 80 or older with active or convalescent COVID-19. CDR3 DNA: TGTGCCAGCAGTGCGATGAACACTGAAGCTTTCTTT. As protein: CASSAMNTEAFF.